The sequence of this T cell receptor beta chain was determined in a study of cytomegalovirus exposure and HLA in healthy donors. V was clipped by 4 bases and J by 1 base, with 7 bases between them. Germline V lookup: CDR1 SGHAT, CDR2 FQNNGV. This CDR3 spans 13 amino acids. The PCR had 60 Vbeta and 13 Jbeta primers. Assay: immunoSEQ multiplex PCR; the TCRdb copy retains only in-frame clones and omits some. The sample data list approximately 190,000 clones. This clonotype was sampled from a young man in good health and CMV-seronegative. The sample consisted of PBMCs. The chain has TRBV11-2 and TRBJ2-5; tentative D call: TRBD2 (5 bases). CDR3 in DNA: TGTGCCAGCAGCTCGCGGGCCCAAGAGACCCAGTACTTC. Protein sequence: CASSSRAQETQYF.